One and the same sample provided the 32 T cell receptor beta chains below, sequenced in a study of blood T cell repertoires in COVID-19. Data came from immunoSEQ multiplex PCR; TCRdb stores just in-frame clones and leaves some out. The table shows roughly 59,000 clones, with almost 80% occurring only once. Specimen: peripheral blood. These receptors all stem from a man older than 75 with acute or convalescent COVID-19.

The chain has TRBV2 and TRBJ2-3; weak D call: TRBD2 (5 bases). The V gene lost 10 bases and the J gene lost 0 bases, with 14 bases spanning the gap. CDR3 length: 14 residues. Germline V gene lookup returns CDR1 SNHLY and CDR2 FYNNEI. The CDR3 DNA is TGTGCCACCGTGTGGGGAGCTAGCACAGATACGCAGTATTTT. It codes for CATVWGASTDTQYF.

The DNA for the CDR3 is TGTGCCAGCAGCCCAAGGACAGCCTACAATGAGCAGTTCTTC. Encoded protein: CASSPRTAYNEQFF. The chain recombines TRBV7-9 with TRBJ2-1; tentatively, D is TRBD1 (6 bases). CDR3 length equals 14 residues. Trimming took off 5 bases at V and 2 bases at J, with 10 bases between the two ends. Germline loops: CDR1 SEHNR, CDR2 FQNEAQ (reference sequence).

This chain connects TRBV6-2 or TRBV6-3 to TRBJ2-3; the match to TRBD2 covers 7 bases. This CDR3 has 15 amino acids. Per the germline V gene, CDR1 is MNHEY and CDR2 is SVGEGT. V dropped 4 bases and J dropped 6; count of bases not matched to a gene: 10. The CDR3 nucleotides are TGTGCCAGCAGTTCTCCCGGGACTATAGGGGATACGCAGTATTTT. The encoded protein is CASSSPGTIGDTQYF.

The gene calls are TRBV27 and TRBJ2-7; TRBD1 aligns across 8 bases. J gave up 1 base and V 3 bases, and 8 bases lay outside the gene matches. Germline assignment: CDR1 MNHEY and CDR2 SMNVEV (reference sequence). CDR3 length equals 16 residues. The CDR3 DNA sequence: TGTGCCAGCAGTTTCCCAGGGGGCCCTAAATCCTACGAGCAGTACTTC. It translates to CASSFPGGPKSYEQYF.

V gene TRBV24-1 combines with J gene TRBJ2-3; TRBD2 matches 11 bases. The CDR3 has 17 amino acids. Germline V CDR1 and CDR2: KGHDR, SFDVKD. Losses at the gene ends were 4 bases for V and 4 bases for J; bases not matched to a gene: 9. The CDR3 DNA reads TGTGCCACCAGTGACCCTGGACGTAGCGGGAGGGCAGATACGCAGTATTTT. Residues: CATSDPGRSGRADTQYF.

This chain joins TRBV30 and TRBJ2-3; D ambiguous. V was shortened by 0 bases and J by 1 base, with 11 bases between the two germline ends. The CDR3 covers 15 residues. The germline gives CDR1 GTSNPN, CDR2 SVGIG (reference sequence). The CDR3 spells CAWSVLGYGTDTQYF. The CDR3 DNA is TGTGCCTGGAGTGTTTTGGGCTATGGCACAGATACGCAGTATTTT.

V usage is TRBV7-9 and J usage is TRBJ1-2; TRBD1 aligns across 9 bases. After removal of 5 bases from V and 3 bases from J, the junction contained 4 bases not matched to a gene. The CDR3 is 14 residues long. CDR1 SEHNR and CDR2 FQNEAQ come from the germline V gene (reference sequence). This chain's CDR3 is CASSPQGAYYGYTF. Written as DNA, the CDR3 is TGTGCCAGCAGCCCACAGGGGGCTTACTATGGCTACACCTTC.

Here the CDR3 reads CASSYLQGRNTEAFF. Written as DNA, the CDR3 is TGTGCCAGCAGTTACCTACAGGGTAGGAACACTGAAGCTTTCTTT. The V gene is TRBV6-5, the J gene TRBJ1-1; tentatively, D is TRBD1 (6 bases). CDR1 and CDR2 (germline): MNHEY, SVGAGI. CDR3 size: 15 residues. Trimming cost V 2 bases and J 1 base, with 11 bases left between them.

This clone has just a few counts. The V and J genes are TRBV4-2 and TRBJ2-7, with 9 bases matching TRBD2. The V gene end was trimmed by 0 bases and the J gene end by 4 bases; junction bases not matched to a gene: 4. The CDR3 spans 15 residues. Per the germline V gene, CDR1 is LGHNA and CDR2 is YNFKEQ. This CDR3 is CASSQEASGDYEQYF. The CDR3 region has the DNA TGTGCCAGCAGCCAAGAGGCTAGCGGGGATTACGAGCAGTACTTC.

CDR3 DNA sequence: TGTGCCAGCAGACTAGCGGGAGAGGGGGGAGATACGCAGTATTTT. This encodes CASRLAGEGGDTQYF. The J gene is TRBJ2-3, the V gene TRBV27; 11 positions match TRBD2. The CDR3 extends over 15 amino acids. Germline lookup yields CDR1 MNHEY and CDR2 SMNVEV (reference sequence). J was trimmed by 5 bases and V by 6 bases; bases with no gene match: 7.

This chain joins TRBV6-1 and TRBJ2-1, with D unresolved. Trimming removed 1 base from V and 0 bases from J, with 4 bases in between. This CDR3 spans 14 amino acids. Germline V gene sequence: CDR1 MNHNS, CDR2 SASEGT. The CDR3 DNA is TGTGCCAGCAGTGAAGATAGCTCCTACAATGAGCAGTTCTTC. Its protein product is CASSEDSSYNEQFF.

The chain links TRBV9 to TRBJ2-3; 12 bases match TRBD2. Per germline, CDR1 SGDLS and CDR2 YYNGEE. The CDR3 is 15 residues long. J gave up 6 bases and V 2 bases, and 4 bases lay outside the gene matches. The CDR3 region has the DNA TGTGCCAGCAGCGTGACTAGCGGGAGCGTGGATACGCAGTATTTT. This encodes CASSVTSGSVDTQYF. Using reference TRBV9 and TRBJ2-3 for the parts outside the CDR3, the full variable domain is DSGVTQTPKHLITATGQRVTLRCSPRSGDLSVYWYQQSLDQGLQFLIQYYNGEERAKGNILERFSAQQFPDLHSELNLSSLELGDSALYFCASSVTSGSVDTQYFGPGTRLTVL.

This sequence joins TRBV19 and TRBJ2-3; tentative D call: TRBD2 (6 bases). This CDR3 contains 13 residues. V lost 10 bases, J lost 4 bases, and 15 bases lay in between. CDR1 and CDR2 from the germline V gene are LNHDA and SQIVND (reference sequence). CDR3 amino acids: CATKLPGADTQYF. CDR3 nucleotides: TGTGCCACCAAGCTTCCGGGGGCAGATACGCAGTATTTT.

CDR3 coding DNA: TGTGCCAGCAGCAGCCAGGGGGCGGCCACTGAAGCTTTCTTT. Amino acids: CASSSQGAATEAFF. The chain uses TRBV5-5 and TRBJ1-1; 8 nucleotides match TRBD1. V shed 4 bases and J 4 bases; nucleotides not matched to a gene: 6. Germline V lookup: CDR1 SGHKS, CDR2 YYEKEE (reference sequence). This CDR3 contains 14 residues.

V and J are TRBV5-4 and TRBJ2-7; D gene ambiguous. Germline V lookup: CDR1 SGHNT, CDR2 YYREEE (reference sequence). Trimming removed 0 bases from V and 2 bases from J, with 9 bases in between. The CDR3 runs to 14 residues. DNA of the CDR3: TGTGCCAGCAGCTTGGGCGGTACACCCTACGAGCAGTACTTC. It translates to CASSLGGTPYEQYF. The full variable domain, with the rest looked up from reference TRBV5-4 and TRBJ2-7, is ETGVTQSPTHLIKTRGQQVTLRCSSQSGHNTVSWYQQALGQGPQFIFQYYREEENGRGNFPPRFSGLQFPNYSSELNVNALELDDSALYLCASSLGGTPYEQYFGPGTRLTVT.

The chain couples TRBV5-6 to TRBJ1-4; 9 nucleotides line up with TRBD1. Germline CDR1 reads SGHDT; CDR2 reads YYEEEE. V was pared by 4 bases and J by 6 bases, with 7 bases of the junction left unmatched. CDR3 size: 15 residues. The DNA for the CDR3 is TGTGCCAGCAGCCTACAGACAGGGGGGCATGAAAAACTGTTTTTT. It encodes CASSLQTGGHEKLFF.

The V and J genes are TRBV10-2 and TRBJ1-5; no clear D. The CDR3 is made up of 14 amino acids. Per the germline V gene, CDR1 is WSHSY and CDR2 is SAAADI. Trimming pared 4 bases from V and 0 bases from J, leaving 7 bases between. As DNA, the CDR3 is TGCGCCAGCAGTGGTACAGCTAGCAATCAGCCCCAGCATTTT. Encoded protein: CASSGTASNQPQHF.

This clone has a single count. CDR3 sequence (DNA): TGTGCCATCAGCCCCGGGGAGAATGAAAAACTGTTTTTT. It specifies CAISPGENEKLFF. The J gene is TRBJ1-4, the V gene TRBV10-3; no firm D call. Germline CDR1 reads ENHRY; CDR2 reads SYGVKD. This CDR3 is 13 amino acids long. V was pared by 6 bases and J by 5 bases, with 10 bases between.

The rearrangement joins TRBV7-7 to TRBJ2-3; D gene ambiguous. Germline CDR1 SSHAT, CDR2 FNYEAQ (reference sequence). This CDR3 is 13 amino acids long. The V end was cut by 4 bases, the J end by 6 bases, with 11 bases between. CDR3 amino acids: CASSSSLEDTQYF. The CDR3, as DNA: TGTGCCAGCAGCTCGTCCCTAGAGGATACGCAGTATTTT.

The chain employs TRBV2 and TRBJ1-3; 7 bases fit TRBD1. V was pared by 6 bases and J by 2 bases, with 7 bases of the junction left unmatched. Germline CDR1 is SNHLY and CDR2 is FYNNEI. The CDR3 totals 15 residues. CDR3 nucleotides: TGTGCCAGCAGGGAGGGGGCGCTTCCTGGAAACACCATATATTTT. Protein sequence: CASREGALPGNTIYF.

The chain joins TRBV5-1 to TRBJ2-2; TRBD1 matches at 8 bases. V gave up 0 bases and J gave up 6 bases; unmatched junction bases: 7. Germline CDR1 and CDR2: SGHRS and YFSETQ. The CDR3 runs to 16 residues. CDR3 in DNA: TGCGCCAGCAGCTTGGAGGCAGGGGGCGTCTCCGGGGAGCTGTTTTTT. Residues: CASSLEAGGVSGELFF. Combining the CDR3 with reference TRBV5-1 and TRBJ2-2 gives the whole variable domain KAGVTQTPRYLIKTRGQQVTLSCSPISGHRSVSWYQQTPGQGLQFLFEYFSETQRNKGNFPGRFSGRQFSNSRSEMNVSTLELGDSALYLCASSLEAGGVSGELFFGEGSRLTVL.

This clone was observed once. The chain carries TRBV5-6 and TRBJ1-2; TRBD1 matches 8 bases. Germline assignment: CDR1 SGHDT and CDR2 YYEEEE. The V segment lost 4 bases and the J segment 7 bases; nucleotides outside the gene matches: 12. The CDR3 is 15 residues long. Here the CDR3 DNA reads TGTGCCAGCAGCCTGGGGGGTCAGGGGGCTTCTGGCTACACCTTC. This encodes CASSLGGQGASGYTF.

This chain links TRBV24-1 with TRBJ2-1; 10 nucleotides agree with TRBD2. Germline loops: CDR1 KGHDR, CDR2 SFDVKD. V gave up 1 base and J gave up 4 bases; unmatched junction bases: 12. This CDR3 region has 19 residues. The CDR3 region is CATSDFVGPSGRGYNEQFF. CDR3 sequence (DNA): TGTGCCACCAGTGATTTTGTTGGTCCTAGCGGGAGAGGTTACAATGAGCAGTTCTTC.

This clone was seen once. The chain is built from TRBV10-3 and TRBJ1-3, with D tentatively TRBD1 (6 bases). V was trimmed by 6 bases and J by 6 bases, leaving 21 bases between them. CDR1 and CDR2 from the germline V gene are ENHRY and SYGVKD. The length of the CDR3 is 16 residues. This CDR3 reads CAISQQTGTLLNTIYF. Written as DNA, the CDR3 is TGTGCCATCAGCCAACAAACCGGGACACTGTTAAACACCATATATTTT.

The CDR3 loop is CASSPLLAGGPGETQYF. As DNA, the CDR3 is TGTGCCAGCAGTCCCCTTTTAGCGGGGGGGCCGGGAGAGACCCAGTACTTC. The chain combines TRBV27 with TRBJ2-5; 11 bases align to TRBD2. This CDR3 has 17 amino acids. J gave up 4 bases and V 5 bases, and 12 bases lay outside the gene matches. From germline, CDR1 is MNHEY and CDR2 SMNVEV (reference sequence).

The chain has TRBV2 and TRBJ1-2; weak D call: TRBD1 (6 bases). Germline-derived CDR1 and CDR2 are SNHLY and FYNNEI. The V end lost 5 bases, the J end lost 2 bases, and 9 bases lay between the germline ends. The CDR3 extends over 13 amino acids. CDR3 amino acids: CASSRDTNYGYTF. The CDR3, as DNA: TGTGCCAGCAGTCGGGACACGAACTATGGCTACACCTTC.

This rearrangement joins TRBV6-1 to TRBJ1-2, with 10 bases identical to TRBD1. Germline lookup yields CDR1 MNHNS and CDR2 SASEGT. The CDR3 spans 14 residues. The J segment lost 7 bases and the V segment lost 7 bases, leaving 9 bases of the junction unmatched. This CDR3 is CASKGQGPFVGYTF. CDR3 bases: TGTGCCAGCAAGGGACAGGGGCCTTTCGTTGGCTACACCTTC.

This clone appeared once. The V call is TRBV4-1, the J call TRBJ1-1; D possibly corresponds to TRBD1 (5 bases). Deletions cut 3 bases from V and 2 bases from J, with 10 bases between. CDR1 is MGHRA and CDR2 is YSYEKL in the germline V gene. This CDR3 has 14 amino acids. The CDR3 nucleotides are TGCGCCAGCAGCCACCTAGGGGTAAACACTGAAGCTTTCTTT. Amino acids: CASSHLGVNTEAFF.

The CDR3 bases are TGTGCCAGCAGTTTTCTAAGGGGGTCTGGCTACACCTTC. It specifies CASSFLRGSGYTF. The chain recombines TRBV2 with TRBJ1-2; maybe TRBD1 (6 bases). Germline values: CDR1 SNHLY, CDR2 FYNNEI. This CDR3 comprises 13 residues. Trimming removed 5 bases from V and 7 bases from J, with 14 bases in between. Full variable domain (outside the CDR3, taken from reference TRBV2 and TRBJ1-2): EPEVTQTPSHQVTQMGQEVILRCVPISNHLYFYWYRQILGQKVEFLVSFYNNEISEKSEIFDDQFSVERPDGSNFTLKIRSTKLEDSAMYFCASSFLRGSGYTFGSGTRLTVV.

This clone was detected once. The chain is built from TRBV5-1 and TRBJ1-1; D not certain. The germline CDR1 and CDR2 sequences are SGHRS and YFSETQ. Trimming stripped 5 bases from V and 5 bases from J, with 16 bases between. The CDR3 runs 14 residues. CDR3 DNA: TGCGCCAGCAGGTTAGGGAGTCGTGAAACTGAAGCTTTCTTT. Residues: CASRLGSRETEAFF.

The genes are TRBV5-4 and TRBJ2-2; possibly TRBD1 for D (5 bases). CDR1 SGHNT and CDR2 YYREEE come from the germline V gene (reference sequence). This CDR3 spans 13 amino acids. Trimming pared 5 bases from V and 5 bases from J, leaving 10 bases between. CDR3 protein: CASSTQGTGELFF. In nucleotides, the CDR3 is TGTGCCAGCAGTACCCAGGGAACCGGGGAGCTGTTTTTT.

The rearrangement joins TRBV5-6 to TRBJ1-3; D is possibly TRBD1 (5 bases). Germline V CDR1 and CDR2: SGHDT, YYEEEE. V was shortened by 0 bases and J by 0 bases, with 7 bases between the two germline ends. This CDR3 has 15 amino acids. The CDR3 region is CASSLDRSSGNTIYF. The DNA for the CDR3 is TGTGCCAGCAGCTTGGACAGGAGCTCTGGAAACACCATATATTTT.